This TCR beta chain comes out of a study of CD8 T cells in ankylosing spondylitis. Study-level results: Disease-linked clones were CD8+ and relatively rare in peripheral blood. Matched ankylosing spondylitis synovial fluid reportedly contained a significantly enriched population of disease-linked clones. A subset of motif variants has previously been described in the synovial fluid and blood of reactive arthritis.

Quantitative barcoded 5'-RACE was used to prepare TCR beta libraries. TCRdb recomputed calls from the 5' RACE reads with MiXCR, one row per CDR3 protein. The top ten hold 0.61% of the sample, which has 250,000 or so distinct CDR3 sequences, roughly 25% seen once. Per the germline V gene, CDR1 is DFQATT and CDR2 is SNEGSKA (reference sequence). The CDR3 is 15 amino acids. V shed 4 bases and J shed 5 bases, with 17 bases lying between them. A note on this clonotype: Its antigen remains unknown.

The sample taken for sequencing was blood, either unsorted or a sorted T cell fraction (not recorded which). This chain joins TRBV20-1 and TRBJ2-2; possibly TRBD1 for D (5 bases). This sequence originates from a male donor with ankylosing spondylitis or in good health (not recorded which). The CDR3 coding sequence is TGCAGTGCTAAACCTCGCTCAGGGTTTACCGGGGAGCTGTTTTTT. Protein: CSAKPRSGFTGELFF.